These T cell receptor beta chains were read from a single sample in a study of graft-versus-host responses after intestinal transplantation. The table came from immunoSEQ multiplex PCR; TCRdb's copy has only in-frame clones and leaves some out. The data show roughly 34,000 clones, roughly 94% seen once. The antigens these receptors bind are not known. The sample in question was unstimulated CD4+ T cells sorted from spleen or lymph node cells, obtained before transplant. These TCRs come from a human donor who was the organ donor for an intestinal transplant. Each CDR3 is given with its conserved first and last residue. The order of the fields is D gene, V gene, J gene, CDR3 protein, CDR3 DNA. D genes are given only for firm matches.

.	TRBV29-1	TRBJ1-1	CSVGWGFLVTEAFF	TGCAGCGTTGGGTGGGGCTTCTTAGTCACTGAAGCTTTCTTT
.	TRBV30	TRBJ1-1	CAWSNFFTEAFF	TGTGCCTGGAGTAATTTTTTCACTGAAGCTTTCTTT
.	TRBV10-3	TRBJ2-2	CAISGDRLTGELFF	TGTGCCATCAGTGGGGACCGACTCACCGGGGAGCTGTTTTTT
TRBD1	TRBV14	TRBJ1-1	CASSQLTGYTEAFF	TGTGCCAGCAGCCAACTGACAGGGTACACTGAAGCTTTCTTT
.	TRBV5-6	TRBJ1-1	CASSSDRRTEAFF	TGTGCCAGCAGCTCAGACCGACGCACTGAAGCTTTCTTT
TRBD2	TRBV7-9	TRBJ2-2	CAAGLAGRANTGELFF	TGTGCCGCAGGGCTAGCGGGTCGCGCGAACACCGGGGAGCTGTTTTTT
TRBD2	TRBV5-1	TRBJ2-5	CASSPEVSGGAQTQYF	TGCGCCAGCAGCCCGGAGGTCAGCGGGGGGGCGCAGACCCAGTACTTC
TRBD1	TRBV6-1	TRBJ1-2	CASSAQGADGYTF	TGTGCCAGCAGTGCCCAGGGGGCGGATGGCTACACCTTC
.	TRBV7-2	TRBJ1-1	CASSFSTAGNTEAFF	TGTGCCAGCAGCTTTAGCACAGCGGGTAACACTGAAGCTTTCTTT
.	TRBV20-1	TRBJ1-1	CSARVNTEAFF	TGCAGTGCTAGGGTGAACACTGAAGCTTTCTTT
TRBD1	TRBV4-2	TRBJ2-5	CASSQRTGGQETQYF	TGTGCCAGCAGCCAGAGGACAGGGGGACAAGAGACCCAGTACTTC
TRBD2	TRBV18	TRBJ2-1	CASSPPGLAGGPFDEQFF	TGTGCCAGCTCACCACCTGGACTAGCGGGGGGGCCTTTCGATGAGCAGTTCTTC
TRBD1	TRBV28	TRBJ1-2	CASSSGQAPAHGYTF	TGTGCCAGCAGTTCGGGACAGGCCCCTGCCCATGGCTACACCTTC
TRBD1	TRBV28	TRBJ1-5	CASRGQADQPQHF	TGTGCCAGCAGGGGACAGGCCGATCAGCCCCAGCATTTT